The TCR beta chain described here comes from a study of blood T cell repertoires in COVID-19. The ends lost 6 bases at V and 0 bases at J; junction bases unmatched: 7. The germline gives CDR1 SGHNT, CDR2 YYREEE (reference sequence). This CDR3 is 17 amino acids long. Libraries were prepared by immunoSEQ multiplex PCR; TCRdb keeps only in-frame clonotypes and omits some of them. Of approximately 190,000 clones listed, 84% were seen once; the top ten hold about 20%. This TCR was recovered from a human donor in a cohort sampled during active COVID-19. The chain couples TRBV5-4 to TRBJ2-1; TRBD2 aligns across 12 bases. Sequencing used peripheral blood. The CDR3 DNA reads TGTGCCAGCACGTTTACTAGCGGGAGGAGCTCCTACAATGAGCAGTTCTTC. Protein sequence: CASTFTSGRSSYNEQFF. The whole variable domain, filled in from reference TRBV5-4 and TRBJ2-1, reads ETGVTQSPTHLIKTRGQQVTLRCSSQSGHNTVSWYQQALGQGPQFIFQYYREEENGRGNFPPRFSGLQFPNYSSELNVNALELDDSALYLCASTFTSGRSSYNEQFFGPGTRLTVL.